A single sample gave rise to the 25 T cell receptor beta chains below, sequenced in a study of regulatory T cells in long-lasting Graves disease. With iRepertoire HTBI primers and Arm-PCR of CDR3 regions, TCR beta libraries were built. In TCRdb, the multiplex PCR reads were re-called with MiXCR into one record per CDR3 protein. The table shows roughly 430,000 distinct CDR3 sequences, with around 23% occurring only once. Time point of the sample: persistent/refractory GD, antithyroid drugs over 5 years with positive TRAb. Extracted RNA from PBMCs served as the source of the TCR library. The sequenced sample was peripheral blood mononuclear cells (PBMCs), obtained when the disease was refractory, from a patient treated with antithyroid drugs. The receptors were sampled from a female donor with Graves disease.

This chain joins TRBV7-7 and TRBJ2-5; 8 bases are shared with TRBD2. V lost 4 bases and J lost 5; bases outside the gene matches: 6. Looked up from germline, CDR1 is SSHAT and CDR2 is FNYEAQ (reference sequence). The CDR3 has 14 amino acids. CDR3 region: CASSYAGGGETQYF. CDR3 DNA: TGTGCCAGCAGCTACGCGGGAGGAGGGGAGACCCAGTACTTC.

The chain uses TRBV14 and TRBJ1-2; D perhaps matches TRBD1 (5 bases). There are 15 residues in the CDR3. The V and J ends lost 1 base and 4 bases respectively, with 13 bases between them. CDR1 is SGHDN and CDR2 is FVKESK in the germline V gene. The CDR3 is CASSQVGVAPYGYTF. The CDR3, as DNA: TGTGCCAGCAGCCAAGTGGGGGTCGCCCCCTATGGCTACACCTTC.

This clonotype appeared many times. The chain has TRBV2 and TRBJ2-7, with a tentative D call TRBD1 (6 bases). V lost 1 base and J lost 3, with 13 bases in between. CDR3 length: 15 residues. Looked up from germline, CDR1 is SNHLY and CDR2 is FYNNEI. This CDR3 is CASSEEGARGYEQYF. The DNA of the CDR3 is TGTGCCAGCAGTGAAGAAGGTGCCAGGGGCTACGAGCAGTACTTC.

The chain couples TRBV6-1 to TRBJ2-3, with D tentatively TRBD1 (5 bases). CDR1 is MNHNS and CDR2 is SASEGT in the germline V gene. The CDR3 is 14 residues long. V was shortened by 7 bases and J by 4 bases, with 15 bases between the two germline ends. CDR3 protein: CASKRAQGADTQYF. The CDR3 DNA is TGTGCCAGCAAACGGGCCCAGGGCGCAGATACGCAGTATTTT.

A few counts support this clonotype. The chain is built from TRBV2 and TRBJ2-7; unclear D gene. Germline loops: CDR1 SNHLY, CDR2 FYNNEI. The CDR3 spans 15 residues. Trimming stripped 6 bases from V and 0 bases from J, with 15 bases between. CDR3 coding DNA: TGTGCCAGCAGCTTAGGTCCAGTCGCCTCCTACGAGCAGTACTTC. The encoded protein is CASSLGPVASYEQYF.

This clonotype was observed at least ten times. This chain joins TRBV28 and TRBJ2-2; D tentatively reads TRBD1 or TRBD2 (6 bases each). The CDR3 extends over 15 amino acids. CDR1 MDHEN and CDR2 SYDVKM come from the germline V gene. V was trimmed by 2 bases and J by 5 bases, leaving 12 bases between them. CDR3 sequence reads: CASSLARGGTGELFF. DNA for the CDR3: TGTGCCAGCAGTTTAGCCAGGGGAGGTACCGGGGAGCTGTTTTTT. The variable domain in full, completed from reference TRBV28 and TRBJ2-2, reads DVKVTQSSRYLVKRTGEKVFLECVQDMDHENMFWYRQDPGLGLRLIYFSYDVKMKEKGDIPEGYSVSREKKERFSLILESASTNQTSMYLCASSLARGGTGELFFGEGSRLTVL.

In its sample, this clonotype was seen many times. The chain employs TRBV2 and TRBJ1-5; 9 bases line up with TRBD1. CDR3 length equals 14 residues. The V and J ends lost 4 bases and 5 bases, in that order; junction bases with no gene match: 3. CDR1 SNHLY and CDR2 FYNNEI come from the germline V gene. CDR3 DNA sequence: TGTGCCAGCAGTGGGGACAGGGATGATCAGCCCCAGCATTTT. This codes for CASSGDRDDQPQHF.

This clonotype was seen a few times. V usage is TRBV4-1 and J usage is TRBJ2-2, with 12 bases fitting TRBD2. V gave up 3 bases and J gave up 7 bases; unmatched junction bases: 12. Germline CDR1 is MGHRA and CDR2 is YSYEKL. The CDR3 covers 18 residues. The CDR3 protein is CASSHRQGASGRGGELFF. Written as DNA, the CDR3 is TGCGCCAGCAGCCACCGCCAAGGCGCTAGCGGGAGGGGCGGGGAGCTGTTTTTT.

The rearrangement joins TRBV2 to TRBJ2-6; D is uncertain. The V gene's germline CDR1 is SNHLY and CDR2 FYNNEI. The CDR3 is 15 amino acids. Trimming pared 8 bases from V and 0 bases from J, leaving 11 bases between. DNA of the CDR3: TGTGCCAGCCTCACAGATACCTCTGGGGCCAACGTCCTGACTTTC. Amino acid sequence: CASLTDTSGANVLTF. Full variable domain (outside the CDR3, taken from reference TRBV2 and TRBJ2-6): EPEVTQTPSHQVTQMGQEVILRCVPISNHLYFYWYRQILGQKVEFLVSFYNNEISEKSEIFDDQFSVERPDGSNFTLKIRSTKLEDSAMYFCASLTDTSGANVLTFGAGSRLTVL.

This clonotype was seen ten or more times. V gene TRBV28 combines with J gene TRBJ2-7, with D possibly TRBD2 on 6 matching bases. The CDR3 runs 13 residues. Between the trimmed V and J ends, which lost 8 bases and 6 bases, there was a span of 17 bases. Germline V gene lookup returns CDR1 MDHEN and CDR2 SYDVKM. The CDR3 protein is CASCRGKYGEQYF. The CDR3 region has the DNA TGTGCCAGCTGTCGCGGGAAATACGGCGAGCAGTACTTC.

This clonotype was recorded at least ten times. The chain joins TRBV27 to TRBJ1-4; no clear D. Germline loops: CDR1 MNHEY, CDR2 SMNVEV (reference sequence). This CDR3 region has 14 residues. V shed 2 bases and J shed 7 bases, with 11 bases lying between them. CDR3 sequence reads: CASSLGGSPEKLFF. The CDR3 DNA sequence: TGTGCCAGCAGTTTAGGCGGCAGCCCTGAAAAACTGTTTTTT. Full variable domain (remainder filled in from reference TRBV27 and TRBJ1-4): EAQVTQNPRYLITVTGKKLTVTCSQNMNHEYMSWYRQDPGLGLRQIYYSMNVEVTDKGDVPEGYKVSRKEKRNFPLILESPSPNQTSLYFCASSLGGSPEKLFFGSGTQLSVL.

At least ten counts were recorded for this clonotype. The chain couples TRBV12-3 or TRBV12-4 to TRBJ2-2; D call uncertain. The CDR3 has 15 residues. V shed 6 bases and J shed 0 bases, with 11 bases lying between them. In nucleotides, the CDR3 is TGTGCCAGCAGGCTCAGATGGACGAACACCGGGGAGCTGTTTTTT. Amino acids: CASRLRWTNTGELFF.

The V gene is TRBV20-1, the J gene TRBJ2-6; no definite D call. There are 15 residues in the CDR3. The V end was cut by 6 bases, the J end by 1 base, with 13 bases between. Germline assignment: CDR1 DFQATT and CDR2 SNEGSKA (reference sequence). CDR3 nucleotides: TGCAGTGCCACGGCCCCCTTGTCTGGGGCCAACGTCCTGACTTTC. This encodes CSATAPLSGANVLTF.

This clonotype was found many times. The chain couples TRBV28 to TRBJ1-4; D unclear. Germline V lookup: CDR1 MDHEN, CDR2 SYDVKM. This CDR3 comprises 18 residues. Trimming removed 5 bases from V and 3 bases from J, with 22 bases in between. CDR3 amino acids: CASSKAGVFTGANEKLFF. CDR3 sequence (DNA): TGTGCCAGCAGTAAAGCTGGGGTTTTTACTGGGGCTAATGAAAAACTGTTTTTT.

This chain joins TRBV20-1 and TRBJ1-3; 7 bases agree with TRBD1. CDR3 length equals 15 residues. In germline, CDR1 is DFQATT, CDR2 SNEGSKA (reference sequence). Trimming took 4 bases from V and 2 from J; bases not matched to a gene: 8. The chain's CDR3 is CSANRQGTPGNTIYF. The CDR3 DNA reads TGCAGTGCTAACCGACAGGGCACACCTGGAAACACCATATATTTT.

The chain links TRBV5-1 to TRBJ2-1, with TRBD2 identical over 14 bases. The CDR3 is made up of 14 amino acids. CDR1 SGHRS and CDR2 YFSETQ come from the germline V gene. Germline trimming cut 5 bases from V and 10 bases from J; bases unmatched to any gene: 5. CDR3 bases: TGCGCCAGCAGAACCGGGACTAGCGGGAGAGAGCAGTTCTTC. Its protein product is CASRTGTSGREQFF.

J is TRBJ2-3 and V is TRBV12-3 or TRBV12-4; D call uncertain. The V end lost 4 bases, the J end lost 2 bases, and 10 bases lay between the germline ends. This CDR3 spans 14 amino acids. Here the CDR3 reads CASSSDVDTDTQYF. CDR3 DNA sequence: TGTGCCAGCAGTTCAGACGTCGACACAGATACGCAGTATTTT.

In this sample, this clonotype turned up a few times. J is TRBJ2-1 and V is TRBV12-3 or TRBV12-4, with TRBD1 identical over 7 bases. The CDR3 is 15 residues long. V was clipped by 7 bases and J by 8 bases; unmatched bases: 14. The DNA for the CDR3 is TGTGCCAGCAAGACAGGGATTGGCTACATCGATGAGCAGTTCTTC. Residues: CASKTGIGYIDEQFF.

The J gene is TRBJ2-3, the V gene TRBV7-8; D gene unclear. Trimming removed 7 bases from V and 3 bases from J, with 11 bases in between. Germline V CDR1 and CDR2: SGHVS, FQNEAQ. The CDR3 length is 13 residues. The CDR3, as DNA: TGTGCCAGCACGAAGCTTGGGACAGATACGCAGTATTTT. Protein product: CASTKLGTDTQYF. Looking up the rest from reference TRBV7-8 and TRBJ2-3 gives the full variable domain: GAGVSQSPRYKVAKRGQDVALRCDPISGHVSLFWYQQALGQGPEFLTYFQNEAQLDKSGLPSDRFFAERPEGSVSTLKIQRTQQEDSAVYLCASTKLGTDTQYFGPGTRLTVL.

In DNA, the CDR3 is TGCGCCAGCAGGCAGATCTCTGGAAACACCATATATTTT. This sequence encodes CASRQISGNTIYF. The V call is TRBV10-2, the J call TRBJ1-3; D not certain. The germline gives CDR1 WSHSY, CDR2 SAAADI. This CDR3 is 13 amino acids long. The V gene lost 6 bases and the J gene lost 0 bases, with 6 bases spanning the gap.

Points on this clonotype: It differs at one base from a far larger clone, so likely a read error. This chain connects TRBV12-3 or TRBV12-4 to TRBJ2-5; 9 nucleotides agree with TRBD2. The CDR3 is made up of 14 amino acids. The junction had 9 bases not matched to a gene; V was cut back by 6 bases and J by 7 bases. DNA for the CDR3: TGTGCCAGCAGGCAAGAGACTAGCGGAGGGACCCAGTACTTC. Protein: CASRQETSGGTQYF.

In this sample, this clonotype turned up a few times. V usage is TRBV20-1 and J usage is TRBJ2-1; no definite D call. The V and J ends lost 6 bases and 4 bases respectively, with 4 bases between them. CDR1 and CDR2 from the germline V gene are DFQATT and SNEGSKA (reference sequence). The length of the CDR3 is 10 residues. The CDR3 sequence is CSAPYNEQFF. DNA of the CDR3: TGCAGTGCCCCATACAATGAGCAGTTCTTC.

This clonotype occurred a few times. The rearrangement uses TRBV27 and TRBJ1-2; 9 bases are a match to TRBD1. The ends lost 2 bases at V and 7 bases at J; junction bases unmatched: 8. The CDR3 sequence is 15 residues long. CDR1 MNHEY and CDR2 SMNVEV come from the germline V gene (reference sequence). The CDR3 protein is CASSLRGQGSSGYTF. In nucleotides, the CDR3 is TGTGCCAGCAGTTTACGAGGACAGGGGTCCTCTGGCTACACCTTC.

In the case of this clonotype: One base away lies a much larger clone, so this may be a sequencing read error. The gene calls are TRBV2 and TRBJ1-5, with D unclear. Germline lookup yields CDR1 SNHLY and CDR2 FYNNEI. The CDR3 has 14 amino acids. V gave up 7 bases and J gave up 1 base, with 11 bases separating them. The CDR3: CASNPSRSNQPQHF. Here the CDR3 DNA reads TGTGCCAGCAATCCATCAAGGAGCAATCAGCCCCAGCATTTT.

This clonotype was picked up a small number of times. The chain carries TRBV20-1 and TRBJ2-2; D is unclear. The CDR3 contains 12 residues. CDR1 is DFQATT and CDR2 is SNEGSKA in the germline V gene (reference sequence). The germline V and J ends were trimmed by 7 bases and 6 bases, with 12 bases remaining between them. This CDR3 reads CSGAASAGELFF. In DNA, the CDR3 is TGCAGTGGTGCGGCGTCGGCCGGGGAGCTGTTTTTT.